This T cell receptor (beta chain) was found in a study of T-cell memory formation after mild COVID-19. TCRdb ran MiXCR on the 5' RACE reads and lists one entry per CDR3 protein. The top ten clones hold approximately 3.4% of a sample with 200,000 to 250,000 distinct CDR3 sequences, about a sixth of them seen once. Study-level findings and limits: Of the contracting clones, CD4+ ones lay mainly in CM and EM, and CD8+ ones in EMRA.

V was shortened by 3 bases and J by 3 bases, with 9 bases between the two germline ends. CDR1 and CDR2 from the germline V gene are DFQATT and SNEGSKA (reference sequence). The CDR3 is 13 residues long. On this clonotype: Its antigen is currently unknown.

The receptor comes from a man younger than 35 who had mild COVID-19 (a few samples of this study predate the infection). Cell type and time point are not known. Sample: PBMCs or a T cell subset sorted from them (not recorded which). The rearrangement uses TRBV20-1 and TRBJ1-5, with D possibly being TRBD1 (5 bases). The CDR3 DNA is TGCAGTGCTAGTAGACAGCCCAATCAGCCCCAGCATTTT. Protein sequence: CSASRQPNQPQHF.